Listed below are T cell receptor beta chains from one sample, sequenced in a study of cytomegalovirus exposure and HLA in healthy donors. This table comes from immunoSEQ multiplex PCR, and its TCRdb copy is limited to in-frame clones, with some not included. The sample yields tens of thousands of clones, 76% seen once. The sample consisted of PBMCs. The receptors shown here come from a man aged 18 to 29 in good health and CMV-seronegative. The CDR3 runs from the conserved cysteine through the conserved F or W. A D gene is named only where the DNA matches it firmly. Clone sizes are given selectively: once, few, many, or a class where the clone is expanded.

CDR3aa	CDR3nt	v_gene	d_gene	j_gene	abundance
CASIPDRMNTEAFF	TGTGCCAGCATCCCCGACAGGATGAACACTGAAGCTTTCTTT	TRBV7-9	.	TRBJ1-1	.
CASSLGTGAYEQYF	TGTGCCAGCAGCTTGGGGACAGGCGCCTACGAGCAGTACTTC	TRBV5-4	TRBD1	TRBJ2-7	.
CASSYTTGAQYF	TGTGCCAGCAGTTACACGACAGGGGCGCAGTATTTT	TRBV6-6	TRBD1	TRBJ2-3	.
CASSASQGTGELFF	TGTGCCAGCAGCGCAAGTCAGGGTACCGGGGAGCTGTTTTTT	TRBV9	.	TRBJ2-2	.
CASSLDRGGRKSEAFF	TGCGCCAGCAGCTTGGACAGGGGCGGTAGAAAGAGTGAAGCTTTCTTT	TRBV5-1	TRBD1	TRBJ1-1	.
CASSITGTSNTGELFF	TGCGCCAGCAGCATAACAGGGACCTCGAACACCGGGGAGCTGTTTTTT	TRBV5-1	.	TRBJ2-2	.
CASSRTGSYEQYF	TGTGCCAGCAGTCGGACAGGGTCCTACGAGCAGTACTTC	TRBV6-1	TRBD1	TRBJ2-7	.
CASSVEGREVRGYTF	TGTGCCAGCAGCGTAGAGGGCAGGGAGGTACGTGGCTACACCTTC	TRBV9	.	TRBJ1-2	few
CASSLPDRAYNSPLHF	TGTGCCAGCAGCTTACCGGACAGGGCCTATAATTCACCCCTCCACTTT	TRBV7-8	TRBD1	TRBJ1-6	.
CASSLIVGRNTEAFF	TGCGCCAGCAGCTTGATTGTTGGCAGGAACACTGAAGCTTTCTTT	TRBV5-1	.	TRBJ1-1	.
CASSLGDSRNSPLHF	TGTGCCAGCAGCTTAGGAGACAGCAGGAATTCACCCCTCCACTTT	TRBV7-2	.	TRBJ1-6	few